A single sample is the source of the 8 T cell receptor beta chains below, sequenced in a study of T cells expressing NK-cell markers. TCRdb processed the 5' RACE reads again and assigns one entry to each CDR3 protein, with no DNA. The sample shows 400,000 to 550,000 distinct CDR3 sequences, and less than 7.5% sits with its ten largest clones. What was sequenced was blood T cells: a sorted CD56 or NKG2C T cell subset, CD4+ or CD8+ T cells, or bulk PBMC T cells (not recorded which). The receptors were sampled from a woman aged 18 to 75 in good health.

This sequence joins TRBV20-1 and TRBJ2-1. This CDR3 contains 11 residues. Germline CDR1 DFQATT, CDR2 SNEGSKA (reference sequence). The CDR3 loop is CSAPYVVEQFF.

This sequence joins TRBV12-3 or TRBV12-4 and TRBJ1-2. This CDR3 comprises 14 residues. The CDR3 spells CASSPGVSTYGYTF.

The V gene is TRBV4-3, the J gene TRBJ1-1; no DNA is available, so the TRBD1 call from TCRdb remains unchecked. CDR1 is LGHNA and CDR2 is YSLEER in the germline V gene. The CDR3 spans 15 residues. CDR3 sequence: CASSPDRAMNTEAFF.

The J gene is TRBJ2-3, the V gene TRBV7-3; TCRdb selects TRBD1, and the lack of DNA leaves this call unchecked. From germline, CDR1 is SGHTA and CDR2 FQGTGA. The CDR3 totals 17 residues. The CDR3: CASSLKAPGSRGDTQYF. The whole variable domain, remainder taken from reference TRBV7-3 and TRBJ2-3, is GAGVSQTPSNKVTEKGKYVELRCDPISGHTALYWYRQSLGQGPEFLIYFQGTGAADDSGLPNDRFFAVRPEGSVSTLKIQRTERGDSAVYLCASSLKAPGSRGDTQYFGPGTRLTVL.

The chain employs TRBV12-3 or TRBV12-4 and TRBJ2-7. The CDR3 has 11 amino acids. The CDR3 protein is CASSLTYEQYF.

The rearrangement joins TRBV7-2 to TRBJ2-5; TCRdb names TRBD2, which stays unverified in the absence of DNA. The CDR3 consists of 15 residues. In germline, CDR1 is SGHTA, CDR2 FQGNSA. CDR3 region: CASSTTRLVGETQYF.

V is TRBV18 and J is TRBJ2-1; the D call from TCRdb, TRBD2, cannot be confirmed without DNA. The CDR3 is made up of 15 amino acids. Germline V lookup: CDR1 KGHSH, CDR2 LQKENI. The CDR3 sequence is CASSPQGRGDNEQFF.

The V and J genes are TRBV23-1 and TRBJ2-2; TCRdb's D gene call, TRBD2, goes unchecked for lack of DNA. TRBV23-1 is sorted into the ORF group, with uncertain function. The CDR3 length is 16 residues. The CDR3 sequence: CASSPRTSGPGGELFF.